This T cell receptor beta chain was retrieved from a study of STAT3 mutations in large granular lymphocyte leukemia. Looking at the study overall: Roughly half the longitudinally sequenced T-LGLL patients had canonical STAT3 mutations. Roughly 38% of treated T-LGLL patients showed hematologic response to immunosuppression.

Remarks on this clone: Its antigen is currently unknown.

Repertoires were generated with immunoSEQ multiplex PCR, while TCRdb's copy carries only in-frame clones and drops some. Of some 28,000 clones listed, 65% to 80% are singletons. The CDR3 is 15 amino acids. The germline V and J ends were trimmed by 5 bases and 6 bases, with 20 bases remaining between them. Germline V lookup: CDR1 MNHEY, CDR2 SMNVEV (reference sequence). General study results and limits: Clonal expansion was inferred from samples taken at other timepoints. Every T-cell large granular lymphocyte leukemia patient had at least one immunodominant TCR beta clonotype.

The sequenced sample consisted of peripheral blood mononuclear cells. The TCR comes from a woman between 45 and 65 years old with T-cell large granular lymphocyte leukemia. Some clones in this sample may be carry-over from other donors' samples. The chain joins TRBV27 to TRBJ2-7; TRBD1 is a possible D gene (6 bases). CDR3 sequence: CASSDRGHAIGEQYF. For the CDR3, the DNA is TGTGCCAGCAGTGACCGGGGACACGCTATCGGCGAGCAGTACTTC.